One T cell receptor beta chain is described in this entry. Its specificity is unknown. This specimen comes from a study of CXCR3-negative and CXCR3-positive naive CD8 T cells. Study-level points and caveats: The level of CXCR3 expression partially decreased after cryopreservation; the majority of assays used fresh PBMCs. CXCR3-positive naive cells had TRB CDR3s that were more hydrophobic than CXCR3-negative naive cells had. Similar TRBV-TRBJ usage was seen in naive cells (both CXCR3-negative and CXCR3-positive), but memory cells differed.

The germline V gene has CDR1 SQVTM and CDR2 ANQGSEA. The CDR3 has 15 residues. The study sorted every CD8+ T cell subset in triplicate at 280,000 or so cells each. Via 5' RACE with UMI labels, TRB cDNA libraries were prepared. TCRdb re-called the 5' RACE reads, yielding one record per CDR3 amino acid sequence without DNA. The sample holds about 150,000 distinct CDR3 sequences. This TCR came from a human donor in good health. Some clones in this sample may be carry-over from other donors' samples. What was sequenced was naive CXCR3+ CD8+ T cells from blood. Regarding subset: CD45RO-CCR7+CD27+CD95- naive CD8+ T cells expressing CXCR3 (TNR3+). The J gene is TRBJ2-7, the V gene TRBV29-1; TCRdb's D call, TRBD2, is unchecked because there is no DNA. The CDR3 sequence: CSVEEVKAETYEQYF.